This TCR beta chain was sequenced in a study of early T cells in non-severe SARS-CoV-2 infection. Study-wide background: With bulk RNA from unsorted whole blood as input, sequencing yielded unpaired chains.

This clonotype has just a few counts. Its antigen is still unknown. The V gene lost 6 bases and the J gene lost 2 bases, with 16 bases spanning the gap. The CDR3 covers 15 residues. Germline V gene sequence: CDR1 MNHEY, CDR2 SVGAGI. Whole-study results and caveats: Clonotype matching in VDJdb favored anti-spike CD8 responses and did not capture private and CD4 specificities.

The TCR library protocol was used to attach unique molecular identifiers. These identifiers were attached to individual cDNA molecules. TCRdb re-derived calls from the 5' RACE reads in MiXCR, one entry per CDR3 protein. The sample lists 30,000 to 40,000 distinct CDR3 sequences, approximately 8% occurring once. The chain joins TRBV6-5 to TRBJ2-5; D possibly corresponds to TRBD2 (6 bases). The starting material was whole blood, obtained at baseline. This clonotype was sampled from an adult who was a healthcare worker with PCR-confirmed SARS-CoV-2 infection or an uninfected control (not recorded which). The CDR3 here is CASSPGDLEQETQYF. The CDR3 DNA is TGTGCCAGCAGCCCGGGGGACCTAGAGCAAGAGACCCAGTACTTC.